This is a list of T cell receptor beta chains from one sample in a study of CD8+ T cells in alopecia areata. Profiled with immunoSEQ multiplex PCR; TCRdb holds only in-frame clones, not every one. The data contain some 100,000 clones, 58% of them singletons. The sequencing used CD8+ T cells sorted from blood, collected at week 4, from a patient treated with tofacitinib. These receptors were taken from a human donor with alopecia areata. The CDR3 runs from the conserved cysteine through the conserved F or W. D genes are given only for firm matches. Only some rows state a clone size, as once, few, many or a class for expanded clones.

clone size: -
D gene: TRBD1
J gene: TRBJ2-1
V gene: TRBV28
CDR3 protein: CASSFRTGFNEQFF
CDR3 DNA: TGTGCCAGCAGTTTTAGGACAGGATTCAATGAGCAGTTCTTC

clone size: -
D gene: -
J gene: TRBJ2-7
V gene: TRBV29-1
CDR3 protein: CSVEWDTSYEQYF
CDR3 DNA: TGCAGCGTTGAGTGGGACACCTCCTACGAGCAGTACTTC

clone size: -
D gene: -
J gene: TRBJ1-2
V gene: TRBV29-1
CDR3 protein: CSVEKVGVAGYTF
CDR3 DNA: TGCAGCGTTGAAAAAGTAGGGGTTGCGGGCTACACCTTC

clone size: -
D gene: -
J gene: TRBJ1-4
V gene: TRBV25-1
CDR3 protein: CASEGEKLFF
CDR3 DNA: TGTGCCAGTGAGGGAGAAAAACTGTTTTTT

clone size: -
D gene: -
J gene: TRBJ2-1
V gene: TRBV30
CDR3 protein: CAWSDSPNEQFF
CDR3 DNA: TGTGCCTGGAGTGACAGCCCCAATGAGCAGTTCTTC

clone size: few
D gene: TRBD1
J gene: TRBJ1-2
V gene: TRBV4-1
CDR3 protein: CASSQGTGNYGYTF
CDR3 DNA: TGCGCCAGCAGCCAAGGGACAGGGAACTATGGCTACACCTTC

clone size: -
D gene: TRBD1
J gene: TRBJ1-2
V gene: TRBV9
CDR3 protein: CASSVARQGGSYGYTF
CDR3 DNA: TGTGCCAGCAGCGTAGCCCGACAGGGGGGCTCCTATGGCTACACCTTC

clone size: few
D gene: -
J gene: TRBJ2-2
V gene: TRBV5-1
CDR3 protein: CASSFGTGELFF
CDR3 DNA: TGCGCCAGCAGCTTCGGCACCGGGGAGCTGTTTTTT

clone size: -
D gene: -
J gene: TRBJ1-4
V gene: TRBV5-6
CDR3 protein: CASSFGSANEKLFF
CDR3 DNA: TGTGCCAGCAGCTTCGGTAGTGCTAATGAAAAACTGTTTTTT

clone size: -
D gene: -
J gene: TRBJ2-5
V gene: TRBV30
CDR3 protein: CAWSVRQNDPETQYF
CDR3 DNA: TGTGCCTGGAGTGTACGCCAGAATGACCCGGAGACCCAGTACTTC